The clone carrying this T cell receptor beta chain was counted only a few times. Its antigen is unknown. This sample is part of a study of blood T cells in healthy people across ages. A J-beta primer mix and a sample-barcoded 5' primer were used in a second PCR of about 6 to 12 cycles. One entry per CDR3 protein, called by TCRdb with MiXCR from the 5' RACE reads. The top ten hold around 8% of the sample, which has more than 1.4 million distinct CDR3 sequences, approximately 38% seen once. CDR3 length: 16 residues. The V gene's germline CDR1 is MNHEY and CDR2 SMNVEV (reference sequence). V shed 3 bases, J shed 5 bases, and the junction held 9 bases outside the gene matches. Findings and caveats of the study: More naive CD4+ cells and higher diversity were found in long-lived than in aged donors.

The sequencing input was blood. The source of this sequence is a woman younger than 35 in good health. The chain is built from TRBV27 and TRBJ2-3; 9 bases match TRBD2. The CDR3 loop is CASSLLRGGAGDTQYF. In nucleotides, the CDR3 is TGTGCCAGCAGTTTGCTGCGGGGGGGTGCCGGAGATACGCAGTATTTT.